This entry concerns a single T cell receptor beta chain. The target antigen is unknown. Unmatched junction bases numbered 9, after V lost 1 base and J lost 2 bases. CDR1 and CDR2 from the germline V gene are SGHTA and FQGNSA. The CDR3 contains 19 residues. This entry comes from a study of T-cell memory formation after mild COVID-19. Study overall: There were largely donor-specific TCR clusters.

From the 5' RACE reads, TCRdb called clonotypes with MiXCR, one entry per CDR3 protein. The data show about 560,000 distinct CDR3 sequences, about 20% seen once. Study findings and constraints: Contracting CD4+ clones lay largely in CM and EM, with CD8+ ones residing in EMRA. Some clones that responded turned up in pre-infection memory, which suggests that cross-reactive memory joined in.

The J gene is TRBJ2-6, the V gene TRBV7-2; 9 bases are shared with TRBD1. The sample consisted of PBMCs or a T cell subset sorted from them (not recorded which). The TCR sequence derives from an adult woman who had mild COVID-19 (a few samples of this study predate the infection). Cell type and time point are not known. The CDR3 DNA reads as TGTGCCAGCAGCTTAGGTTTGACGGACAGGGGACCTGGGGCCAACGTCCTGACTTTC. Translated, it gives CASSLGLTDRGPGANVLTF.